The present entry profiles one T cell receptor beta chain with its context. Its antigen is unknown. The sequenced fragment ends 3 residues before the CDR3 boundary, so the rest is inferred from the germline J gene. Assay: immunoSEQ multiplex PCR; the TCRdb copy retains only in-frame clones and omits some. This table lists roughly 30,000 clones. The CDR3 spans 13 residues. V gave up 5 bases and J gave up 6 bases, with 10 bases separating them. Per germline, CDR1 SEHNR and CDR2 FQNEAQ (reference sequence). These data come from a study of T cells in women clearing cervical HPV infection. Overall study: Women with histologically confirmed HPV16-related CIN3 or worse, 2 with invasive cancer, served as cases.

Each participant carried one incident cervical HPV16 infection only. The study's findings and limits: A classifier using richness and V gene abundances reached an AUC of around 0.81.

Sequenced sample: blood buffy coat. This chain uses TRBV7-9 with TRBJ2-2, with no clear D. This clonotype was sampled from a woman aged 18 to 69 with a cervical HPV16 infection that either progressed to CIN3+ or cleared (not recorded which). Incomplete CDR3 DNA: TGTGCCAGCAGCCAAGTGGCCGCCGGGGAG. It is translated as CASSQVAAGE. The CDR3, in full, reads CASSQVAAGELFF.